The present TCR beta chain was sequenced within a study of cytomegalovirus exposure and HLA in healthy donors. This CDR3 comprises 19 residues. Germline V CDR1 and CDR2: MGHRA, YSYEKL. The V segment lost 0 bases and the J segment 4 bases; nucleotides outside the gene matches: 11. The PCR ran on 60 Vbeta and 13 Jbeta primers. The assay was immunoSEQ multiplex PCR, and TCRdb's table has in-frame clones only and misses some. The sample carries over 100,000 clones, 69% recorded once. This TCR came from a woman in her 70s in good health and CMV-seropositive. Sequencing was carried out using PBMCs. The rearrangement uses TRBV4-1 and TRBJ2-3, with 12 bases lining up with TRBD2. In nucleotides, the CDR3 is TGCGCCAGCAGCCAAGAACTAGCGGGGGGCCGTGGGAGGGCAGATACGCAGTATTTT. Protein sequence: CASSQELAGGRGRADTQYF.